These 22 T cell receptor beta chains were all obtained from the same sample, sequenced in a study of blood T cell repertoires in COVID-19. Sequenced by immunoSEQ multiplex PCR; TCRdb stores in-frame clones only, minus some. The repertoire holds about 49,000 clones, with about 83% as singletons. The material sequenced was peripheral blood. These receptors came from a man aged 45-65 years with acute or convalescent COVID-19.

The genes are TRBV6-5 and TRBJ1-2; D remains ambiguous. This CDR3 region has 14 residues. CDR1 and CDR2 from the germline V gene are MNHEY and SVGAGI. Trimming stripped 6 bases from V and 2 bases from J, with 13 bases between. CDR3 protein: CASRILGGNYGYTF. The CDR3 DNA is TGTGCCAGCAGAATCCTGGGAGGGAACTATGGCTACACCTTC.

V and J are TRBV30 and TRBJ1-6; TRBD1 agrees at 8 bases. The CDR3 is made up of 14 amino acids. The germline CDR1 and CDR2 sequences are GTSNPN and SVGIG (reference sequence). The trim removed 8 bases at V and 10 bases at J, leaving 13 bases unmatched. CDR3 loop: CAAGYGQGSSPLHF. The CDR3 DNA follows: TGTGCCGCTGGTTACGGACAGGGATCATCACCCCTCCACTTT.

The gene calls are TRBV19 and TRBJ1-1, with a tentative D call TRBD1 (5 bases). The CDR3 length is 12 residues. Germline lookup yields CDR1 LNHDA and CDR2 SQIVND (reference sequence). Trimming pared 2 bases from V and 9 bases from J, leaving 10 bases between. The CDR3 sequence: CASSIKGWQAFF. The CDR3 nucleotides read TGTGCCAGTAGTATAAAGGGGTGGCAAGCTTTCTTT.

The chain recombines TRBV19 with TRBJ1-5, with 8 bases aligning to TRBD1. V trimming: 4 bases; J trimming: 3 bases; junction bases outside the gene matches: 8. This CDR3 comprises 16 residues. Germline CDR1 reads LNHDA; CDR2 reads SQIVND (reference sequence). The CDR3 sequence is CASSTLPGQVNQPQHF. The CDR3 DNA sequence: TGTGCCAGTAGTACGCTGCCGGGACAGGTCAATCAGCCCCAGCATTTT.

This clone was counted once. The chain joins TRBV15 to TRBJ1-5; no clear D gene. The V and J ends lost 0 bases and 3 bases respectively, with 12 bases between them. In germline, CDR1 is LNHNV, CDR2 YYDKDF (reference sequence). This CDR3 has 16 residues. CDR3 nucleotide sequence: TGTGCCACCAGCAGAGAGAGGGCCAGGTTCAATCAGCCCCAGCATTTT. Translating gives CATSRERARFNQPQHF.

J is TRBJ2-7 and V is TRBV19; 9 bases agree with TRBD1. The V segment lost 4 bases and the J segment 0 bases; nucleotides outside the gene matches: 10. This CDR3 region has 17 residues. Germline assignment: CDR1 LNHDA and CDR2 SQIVND (reference sequence). The CDR3 sequence is CASSKYRTGESSYEQYF. Written as DNA, the CDR3 is TGTGCCAGTAGTAAATACCGGACAGGGGAAAGCTCCTACGAGCAGTACTTC. The variable domain in full, completed from reference TRBV19 and TRBJ2-7, reads DGGITQSPKYLFRKEGQNVTLSCEQNLNHDAMYWYRQDPGQGLRLIYYSQIVNDFQKGDIAEGYSVSREKKESFPLTVTSAQKNPTAFYLCASSKYRTGESSYEQYFGPGTRLTVT.

Note on this clone: One junction end disagrees with the germline gene, perhaps due to a read error. This chain joins TRBV19 and TRBJ2-1; TRBD1 is a possible D gene (5 bases). Germline-derived CDR1 and CDR2 are LNHDA and SQIVND (reference sequence). The CDR3 runs to 14 residues. CDR3 protein: CASSIGHLDKEQFF. CDR3 in DNA: TGTGCCAGTAGTATAGGCCACCTGGACAAAGAGCAGTTCTTC.

There are a few counts of this clone. The chain recombines TRBV7-9 with TRBJ2-7; TRBD2 might be the D (6 bases). The CDR3 totals 12 residues. With 5 bases removed from V and 7 bases from J, the gap between germline ends came to 12 bases. From germline, CDR1 is SEHNR and CDR2 FQNEAQ (reference sequence). CDR3 nucleotides: TGTGCCAGCAGCGGGCGGGGTCAAGAGCAGTACTTC. Translation: CASSGRGQEQYF.

The chain is built from TRBV28 and TRBJ2-7, with 12 nucleotides matching TRBD2. J was trimmed by 1 base and V by 5 bases; bases with no gene match: 6. CDR1 is MDHEN and CDR2 is SYDVKM in the germline V gene. The CDR3 spans 16 residues. The CDR3: CASSLTSGSFSYEQYF. The CDR3 DNA follows: TGTGCCAGCAGTCTGACTAGCGGGAGTTTTTCCTACGAGCAGTACTTC.

The rearrangement joins TRBV7-9 to TRBJ1-6, with TRBD1 identical over 7 bases. This CDR3 is 18 amino acids long. CDR1 and CDR2 from the germline V gene are SEHNR and FQNEAQ (reference sequence). V was pared by 4 bases and J by 5 bases, with 14 bases of the junction left unmatched. Here the CDR3 reads CASSSHGRDRLDNSPLHF. The CDR3 DNA is TGTGCCAGCAGCTCACACGGACGGGACAGACTTGATAATTCACCCCTCCACTTT.

Regarding this clone: At one boundary the junction diverges from the germline segment, which might be a read error. This chain connects TRBV29-1 to TRBJ2-7, with TRBD2 matching over 11 bases. CDR3 length equals 17 residues. Germline CDR1 and CDR2: SQVTM and ANQGSEA. The CDR3 DNA sequence: TGCAGCGCTGAAGACGAACTTAGCGGGAGGGCCTCCTACGAGCAGTACTTC. This encodes CSAEDELSGRASYEQYF.

The count of this clone is one. This chain joins TRBV11-2 and TRBJ2-4; D uncertain. With 0 bases removed from V and 7 bases from J, the gap between germline ends came to 7 bases. CDR3 length: 13 residues. Germline assignment: CDR1 SGHAT and CDR2 FQNNGV. The CDR3 loop is CASSLDPRNIQYF. The DNA for the CDR3 is TGTGCCAGCAGCTTAGATCCTCGTAACATTCAGTACTTC.

This sequence joins TRBV27 and TRBJ2-7, with 11 bases matching TRBD2. Germline V gene sequence: CDR1 MNHEY, CDR2 SMNVEV (reference sequence). The V gene end was trimmed by 6 bases and the J gene end by 7 bases; junction bases not matched to a gene: 11. The CDR3 runs to 15 residues. The CDR3 nucleotides read TGTGCCAGCAGACCTAGCGGGAGGATCCCCGCAGAGCAGTACTTC. Amino acid sequence: CASRPSGRIPAEQYF.

The chain joins TRBV4-3 to TRBJ1-1; D is ambiguous. Germline V gene lookup returns CDR1 LGHNA and CDR2 YSLEER. The V end lost 2 bases, the J end lost 1 base, and 8 bases lay between the germline ends. There are 14 residues in the CDR3. This chain's CDR3 is CASSQTRWNTEAFF. The CDR3 DNA sequence: TGCGCCAGCAGCCAAACTCGGTGGAACACTGAAGCTTTCTTT.

This clone has more than one count but fewer than ten. The chain carries TRBV19 and TRBJ2-1, with 14 nucleotides matching TRBD2. Germline lookup yields CDR1 LNHDA and CDR2 SQIVND (reference sequence). The V gene end was trimmed by 1 base and the J gene end by 10 bases; junction bases not matched to a gene: 6. The CDR3 runs 16 residues. CDR3 region: CASSIGTSGGHREQFF. The CDR3 coding sequence is TGTGCCAGTAGTATAGGGACTAGCGGGGGGCATAGAGAGCAGTTCTTC.

J is TRBJ2-7 and V is TRBV24-1, with a possible D match to TRBD1 (6 bases). The CDR3 length is 14 residues. Germline CDR1 is KGHDR and CDR2 is SFDVKD. Deletions cut 4 bases from V and 8 bases from J, with 17 bases between. This chain's CDR3 is CATSEGGRGRKQYF. The CDR3 nucleotides read TGTGCCACCAGTGAAGGGGGACGGGGTAGGAAGCAGTACTTC.

The genes are TRBV28 and TRBJ2-7; 12 bases are shared with TRBD2. The CDR3 extends over 14 amino acids. Germline CDR1 is MDHEN and CDR2 is SYDVKM. J gave up 6 bases and V 6 bases, and 6 bases lay outside the gene matches. CDR3 in amino acids: CASRRLAGVSEQYF. The DNA for the CDR3 is TGTGCCAGCAGAAGACTAGCGGGAGTTAGCGAGCAGTACTTC.

The chain employs TRBV2 and TRBJ2-1, with D perhaps matching TRBD2 (6 bases). The germline V gene has CDR1 SNHLY and CDR2 FYNNEI. The CDR3 loop spans 11 amino acids. V was clipped by 5 bases and J by 7 bases, with 6 bases between them. CDR3 in amino acids: CASSRGNEQFF. The CDR3 nucleotides read TGTGCCAGCAGTCGGGGGAATGAGCAGTTCTTC.

The chain joins TRBV4-3 to TRBJ2-7, with D perhaps matching TRBD1 (6 bases). CDR1 and CDR2 from the germline V gene are LGHNA and YSLEER. The CDR3 spans 17 residues. With 0 bases removed from V and 4 bases from J, the gap between germline ends came to 19 bases. CDR3 DNA: TGCGCCAGCAGCCAAGATTTAACGGGACAAACAACTTACGAGCAGTACTTC. Translated, it gives CASSQDLTGQTTYEQYF.

The rearrangement uses TRBV7-6 and TRBJ1-1; no clear D. The germline V and J ends were trimmed by 1 base and 6 bases, with 15 bases remaining between them. Germline values: CDR1 SGHVS, CDR2 FNYEAQ. This CDR3 is 15 amino acids long. CDR3 bases: TGTGCCAGCAGCTTAGGTCGGGGTCTGACGGCTGAAGCTTTCTTT. Residues: CASSLGRGLTAEAFF.

V is TRBV7-6 and J is TRBJ2-3; TRBD1 is a possible D gene (5 bases). CDR3 length equals 15 residues. Trimming took off 3 bases at V and 4 bases at J, with 14 bases between the two ends. CDR1 is SGHVS and CDR2 is FNYEAQ in the germline V gene. The CDR3 protein is CASSFGLSRADTQYF. CDR3 nucleotide sequence: TGTGCCAGCAGCTTTGGGTTATCCAGGGCAGATACGCAGTATTTT. The variable domain in full, completed from reference TRBV7-6 and TRBJ2-3, reads GAGVSQSPRYKVTKRGQDVALRCDPISGHVSLYWYRQALGQGPEFLTYFNYEAQQDKSGLPNDRFSAERPEGSISTLTIQRTEQRDSAMYRCASSFGLSRADTQYFGPGTRLTVL.

This clone appeared a single time. The genes are TRBV6-6 and TRBJ1-2; perhaps TRBD1 as D (5 bases). The V end was cut by 2 bases, the J end by 4 bases, with 11 bases between. This CDR3 has 14 amino acids. CDR1 is MNHNY, CDR2 SVGAGI, per germline (reference sequence). The chain's CDR3 is CASSYGQGAYGYTF. CDR3 nucleotides: TGTGCCAGCAGTTACGGGCAGGGTGCCTATGGCTACACCTTC.